Shown below are 17 T cell receptor beta chains from a single sample sequenced in a study of T cell responses to AZD1222 COVID-19 vaccine. Only in-frame clones appear in the TCRdb table, and some are missing; sequencing was by immunoSEQ multiplex PCR. Among about 140,000 clones, roughly 91% were seen once, and the ten largest hold 7.5% to 9.5%. The sequencing used peripheral blood, collected on day 0 of AZD1222 vaccination. The receptors were gathered from an adult in good health.

The chain links TRBV4-1 to TRBJ2-1; 9 bases map to TRBD1. V dropped 1 base and J dropped 8; count of bases not matched to a gene: 9. This CDR3 has 16 residues. Looked up from germline, CDR1 is MGHRA and CDR2 is YSYEKL. CDR3 sequence reads: CASSQGWGQGKDEQFF. CDR3 coding DNA: TGCGCCAGCAGCCAAGGTTGGGGACAGGGCAAGGATGAGCAGTTCTTC.

The V gene is TRBV28, the J gene TRBJ1-6; D uncertain. V lost 7 bases and J 10 bases, leaving 14 bases between the germline ends. Germline CDR1 reads MDHEN; CDR2 reads SYDVKM. The CDR3 has 13 amino acids. The CDR3 DNA is TGTGCCAGCAATCCAATAGGGCGGTCACCCCTCCACTTT. Its protein is CASNPIGRSPLHF.

CDR3 DNA sequence: TGTGCCACCAGTGACCCTAGCGGACCCTACAATGAGCAGTTCTTC. Its protein is CATSDPSGPYNEQFF. The chain recombines TRBV24-1 with TRBJ2-1; 7 bases match TRBD2. This CDR3 is built from 15 residues. V trimming: 4 bases; J trimming: 2 bases; junction bases outside the gene matches: 4. CDR1 and CDR2 (germline): KGHDR, SFDVKD.

The chain couples TRBV6-5 to TRBJ1-1, with D possibly matching TRBD1 (6 bases). From germline, CDR1 is MNHEY and CDR2 SVGAGI. The CDR3 runs 14 residues. V shed 6 bases and J shed 7 bases, with 18 bases lying between them. In DNA form, the CDR3 reads TGTGCCAGCAGGAACGCGGGGGCGATTGTTGAAGCTTTCTTT. Amino acids: CASRNAGAIVEAFF.

The V gene is TRBV10-3, the J gene TRBJ2-1; D is uncertain. The V end was cut by 5 bases, the J end by 7 bases, with 9 bases between. Germline V CDR1 and CDR2: ENHRY, SYGVKD. The CDR3 has 12 residues. CDR3 in amino acids: CAISTRRNEQFF. CDR3 sequence (DNA): TGTGCCATCAGTACGAGACGAAATGAGCAGTTCTTC.

This rearrangement joins TRBV21-1 to TRBJ1-1. TRBV21-1 is given as a pseudogene. This CDR3 has 15 amino acids. DNA of the CDR3: TGTGCCAGCATGTTAAAAGAGACTGAGTGGACTGAAGCTTTCTTT. This sequence encodes CASMLKETEWTEAFF.

The V gene is TRBV7-9, the J gene TRBJ2-5; the D gene could be TRBD1 or TRBD2 (6 bases each). This CDR3 region has 14 residues. V lost 5 bases to trimming and J lost 4 bases, with 14 bases between them. Germline CDR1 reads SEHNR; CDR2 reads FQNEAQ (reference sequence). This CDR3 is CASSPSGAPETQYF. As DNA, the CDR3 is TGTGCCAGCAGCCCGTCGGGGGCACCAGAGACCCAGTACTTC.

The chain is built from TRBV2 and TRBJ1-5, with a tentative D call TRBD1 (6 bases). Per the germline V gene, CDR1 is SNHLY and CDR2 is FYNNEI. The CDR3 is 14 residues long. Trimming left V 4 bases short and J 5 bases short, with 12 bases between. The CDR3 protein is CASSGGGGDQPQHF. In nucleotides, the CDR3 is TGTGCCAGCAGTGGTGGAGGGGGAGATCAGCCCCAGCATTTT.

This sequence joins TRBV28 and TRBJ1-4; no firm D call. The CDR3 is 15 residues long. V lost 3 bases and J 0 bases, leaving 8 bases between the germline ends. Germline V gene lookup returns CDR1 MDHEN and CDR2 SYDVKM. The CDR3 loop reads CASSFAGATNEKLFF. CDR3 nucleotide sequence: TGTGCCAGCAGTTTCGCCGGGGCAACTAATGAAAAACTGTTTTTT.

This clone came up a few times. The chain employs TRBV5-1 and TRBJ2-3; 11 nucleotides align to TRBD2. Germline V gene data show CDR1 as SGHRS and CDR2 as YFSETQ. V shed 4 bases and J 2 bases; nucleotides not matched to a gene: 6. This CDR3 contains 16 residues. In DNA, the CDR3 is TGCGCCAGCAGCCCCGGGACTAGCGGCTACACAGATACGCAGTATTTT. This codes for CASSPGTSGYTDTQYF.

The rearrangement links TRBV9 to TRBJ2-2, with TRBD2 identical over 7 bases. The CDR3 totals 13 residues. Germline CDR1 reads SGDLS; CDR2 reads YYNGEE. Germline trimming cut 2 bases from V and 6 bases from J; bases unmatched to any gene: 1. CDR3 sequence: CASSVGGSGELFF. CDR3 sequence (DNA): TGTGCCAGCAGCGTCGGGGGGTCCGGGGAGCTGTTTTTT.

This chain links TRBV29-1 with TRBJ1-4; maybe TRBD1 (6 bases). CDR1 and CDR2 (germline): SQVTM, ANQGSEA. V dropped 5 bases and J dropped 6 bases, with 10 bases sitting between them. The CDR3 covers 12 residues. CDR3 in amino acids: CSVLRQDEKLFF. CDR3 DNA: TGCAGCGTTCTTCGACAGGATGAAAAACTGTTTTTT.

The chain recombines TRBV25-1 with TRBJ1-5; 8 bases map to TRBD1. From germline, CDR1 is MGHDK and CDR2 SYGVNS. The CDR3 covers 13 residues. After removal of 4 bases from V and 4 bases from J, the junction contained 0 bases not matched to a gene. The CDR3 sequence is CASSGQGNQPQHF. The CDR3 DNA sequence: TGTGCCAGCAGTGGACAGGGGAATCAGCCCCAGCATTTT.

The sample holds one count of this clone. The J gene is TRBJ2-5, the V gene TRBV6-5; 8 nucleotides align to TRBD2. Germline V CDR1 and CDR2: MNHEY, SVGAGI. V shed 1 base and J 3 bases; nucleotides not matched to a gene: 1. This CDR3 region has 14 residues. The CDR3 loop reads CASSYFGGEETQYF. Written as DNA, the CDR3 is TGTGCCAGCAGTTACTTCGGGGGGGAAGAGACCCAGTACTTC.

The count of this clone is one. The chain links TRBV27 to TRBJ1-5; D remains ambiguous. The CDR3 contains 12 residues. Trimming pared 2 bases from V and 6 bases from J, leaving 5 bases between. Germline loops: CDR1 MNHEY, CDR2 SMNVEV (reference sequence). DNA for the CDR3: TGTGCCAGCAGTTTACCCGGTCAGCCCCAGCATTTT. This gives the protein CASSLPGQPQHF.

The gene calls are TRBV7-9 and TRBJ1-1; tentatively, D is TRBD1 (5 bases). V dropped 8 bases and J dropped 0 bases, with 10 bases sitting between them. Germline V gives CDR1 SEHNR, CDR2 FQNEAQ (reference sequence). CDR3 length equals 13 residues. DNA for the CDR3: TGTGCCAGCCTTGACAGTTTGAACACTGAAGCTTTCTTT. Translation gives CASLDSLNTEAFF.

V is TRBV6-1 and J is TRBJ2-7; TRBD1 matches 9 bases. The CDR3 sequence is 15 residues long. In germline, CDR1 is MNHNS, CDR2 SASEGT. The junction had 8 bases not matched to a gene; V was cut back by 3 bases and J by 5 bases. The CDR3 protein is CASSEDRGLRNEQYF. In DNA, the CDR3 is TGTGCCAGCAGTGAGGACAGGGGCCTGAGGAACGAGCAGTACTTC.